The 14 T cell receptor beta chains reported below all come from one sample, sequenced in a study of cytotoxic CD8 clonotypes in ibrutinib-treated CLL. Sequencing was performed with immunoSEQ multiplex PCR; in TCRdb, only in-frame clones are kept and a portion is missing. Of about 140,000 clones in the sample, roughly 80% are singletons; the top ten hold 25% to 30%. Sample: PBMCs, taken after 12 months of ibrutinib treatment. The receptors were sampled from a human donor with chronic lymphocytic leukemia.

The chain carries TRBV19 and TRBJ2-5; D not resolved. V gave up 1 base and J gave up 0 bases, with 6 bases separating them. CDR1 is LNHDA, CDR2 SQIVND, per germline (reference sequence). This CDR3 contains 14 residues. The CDR3 reads CASSIVGYQETQYF. CDR3 bases: TGTGCCAGTAGTATAGTAGGCTACCAAGAGACCCAGTACTTC.

The chain's CDR3 is CASSQGADRETQYF. In DNA, the CDR3 is TGCGCCAGCAGCCAAGGTGCCGACCGGGAGACCCAGTACTTC. The chain joins TRBV4-1 to TRBJ2-5; D is uncertain. Germline V gene lookup returns CDR1 MGHRA and CDR2 YSYEKL. V was trimmed by 1 base and J by 5 bases, leaving 11 bases between them. The CDR3 runs 14 residues.

This chain links TRBV7-9 with TRBJ1-1; tentative D call: TRBD1 (5 bases). V shed 0 bases and J shed 5 bases, with 10 bases lying between them. Germline-derived CDR1 and CDR2 are SEHNR and FQNEAQ (reference sequence). The CDR3 has 14 amino acids. The CDR3 DNA follows: TGTGCCAGCAGCTTAGCGGACATTTGGACTGAAGCTTTCTTT. This sequence encodes CASSLADIWTEAFF.

This rearrangement joins TRBV10-3 to TRBJ1-5; a possible D gene is TRBD1 (5 bases). Between the trimmed V and J ends, which lost 2 bases and 9 bases, there was a span of 11 bases. Germline V gives CDR1 ENHRY, CDR2 SYGVKD. The CDR3 is 13 residues long. The CDR3 protein is CAISEATGVPQHF. In DNA, the CDR3 is TGTGCCATCAGTGAGGCCACGGGGGTGCCCCAGCATTTT.

This clone is a singleton in its sample. This chain connects TRBV6-5 to TRBJ1-4; tentative D call: TRBD1 (6 bases). Trimming left V 5 bases short and J 8 bases short, with 9 bases between. Germline V gene lookup returns CDR1 MNHEY and CDR2 SVGAGI. The CDR3 extends over 12 amino acids. CDR3 coding DNA: TGTGCCAGCAGTCCCGGACAGGAAAAACTGTTTTTT. It encodes CASSPGQEKLFF.

The chain recombines TRBV7-9 with TRBJ1-1; 8 bases agree with TRBD1. The J segment lost 4 bases and the V segment lost 4 bases, leaving 11 bases of the junction unmatched. CDR3 length: 16 amino acids. From germline, CDR1 is SEHNR and CDR2 FQNEAQ (reference sequence). CDR3 DNA sequence: TGTGCCAGCAGCTCCAGGCAGGGGGCGCGGTTCACTGAAGCTTTCTTT. This sequence encodes CASSSRQGARFTEAFF.

The chain joins TRBV4-1 to TRBJ2-6; no clear D gene. Germline-derived CDR1 and CDR2 are MGHRA and YSYEKL. V was trimmed by 0 bases and J by 0 bases, leaving 6 bases between them. The CDR3 consists of 16 residues. The CDR3 DNA reads TGCGCCAGCAGCCAAGATCTAACCTCTGGGGCCAACGTCCTGACTTTC. Amino acids: CASSQDLTSGANVLTF.

The chain links TRBV18 to TRBJ2-1, with 9 nucleotides matching TRBD1. Germline values: CDR1 KGHSH, CDR2 LQKENI. Unmatched junction bases numbered 19, after V lost 10 bases and J lost 9 bases. CDR3 length: 16 residues. CDR3 loop: CATLSSRDRALGEQFF. CDR3 DNA sequence: TGTGCCACCCTATCGAGCCGGGACAGGGCCCTCGGTGAGCAGTTCTTC.

This clone showed up just a few times. The V call is TRBV27, the J call TRBJ2-7, with 10 bases that match TRBD1. This CDR3 region has 17 residues. The germline gives CDR1 MNHEY, CDR2 SMNVEV (reference sequence). J lost 2 bases, V lost 0 bases, and 7 bases had no gene match. CDR3 DNA sequence: TGTGCCAGCAGTTTATCGGGGCGGGGACAGGGGCCCTACGAGCAGTACTTC. It codes for CASSLSGRGQGPYEQYF.

The chain employs TRBV27 and TRBJ1-4; D unresolved. V was pared by 2 bases and J by 0 bases, with 4 bases between. Germline V gene data show CDR1 as MNHEY and CDR2 as SMNVEV (reference sequence). This CDR3 has 14 amino acids. CDR3 nucleotide sequence: TGTGCCAGCAGTTTAGGAGCAACTAATGAAAAACTGTTTTTT. Translated: CASSLGATNEKLFF. The complete variable domain, with remaining parts taken from reference TRBV27 and TRBJ1-4, reads EAQVTQNPRYLITVTGKKLTVTCSQNMNHEYMSWYRQDPGLGLRQIYYSMNVEVTDKGDVPEGYKVSRKEKRNFPLILESPSPNQTSLYFCASSLGATNEKLFFGSGTQLSVL.

The V call is TRBV28, the J call TRBJ1-2; D is undetermined. Trimming pared 8 bases from V and 4 bases from J, leaving 11 bases between. CDR3 length equals 12 residues. Germline V gene lookup returns CDR1 MDHEN and CDR2 SYDVKM. The CDR3 nucleotides read TGTGCCAGCGGTCCGTTGGGCTATGGCTACACCTTC. The encoded protein is CASGPLGYGYTF.

The rearrangement links TRBV30 to TRBJ2-2; D uncertain. Trimming stripped 6 bases from V and 8 bases from J, with 7 bases between. This CDR3 has 10 residues. Germline V gene data show CDR1 as GTSNPN and CDR2 as SVGIG (reference sequence). The CDR3 DNA is TGTGCCTGTTTCGGGGGGGAGCTGTTTTTT. Translation: CACFGGELFF.

The table lists this clone with a few counts. J is TRBJ2-1 and V is TRBV5-1, with D unresolved. Trimming removed 1 base from V and 7 bases from J, with 6 bases in between. The CDR3 contains 12 residues. Germline V gene data show CDR1 as SGHRS and CDR2 as YFSETQ. Written as DNA, the CDR3 is TGCGCCAGCAGCTTGAGGGTGAATGAGCAGTTCTTC. Protein product: CASSLRVNEQFF. Full variable domain (remainder filled in from reference TRBV5-1 and TRBJ2-1): KAGVTQTPRYLIKTRGQQVTLSCSPISGHRSVSWYQQTPGQGLQFLFEYFSETQRNKGNFPGRFSGRQFSNSRSEMNVSTLELGDSALYLCASSLRVNEQFFGPGTRLTVL.

The CDR3 protein is CASSTGGGNNEQFF. The CDR3 nucleotides read TGTGCCAGCAGCACGGGAGGGGGAAACAATGAGCAGTTCTTC. This rearrangement joins TRBV9 to TRBJ2-1; TRBD2 matches at 8 bases. The CDR3 sequence is 14 residues long. Germline CDR1 reads SGDLS; CDR2 reads YYNGEE. V shed 4 bases, J shed 5 bases, and the junction held 5 bases outside the gene matches. Based on the CDR3 plus reference TRBV9 and TRBJ2-1, the full variable domain is DSGVTQTPKHLITATGQRVTLRCSPRSGDLSVYWYQQSLDQGLQFLIQYYNGEERAKGNILERFSAQQFPDLHSELNLSSLELGDSALYFCASSTGGGNNEQFFGPGTRLTVL.